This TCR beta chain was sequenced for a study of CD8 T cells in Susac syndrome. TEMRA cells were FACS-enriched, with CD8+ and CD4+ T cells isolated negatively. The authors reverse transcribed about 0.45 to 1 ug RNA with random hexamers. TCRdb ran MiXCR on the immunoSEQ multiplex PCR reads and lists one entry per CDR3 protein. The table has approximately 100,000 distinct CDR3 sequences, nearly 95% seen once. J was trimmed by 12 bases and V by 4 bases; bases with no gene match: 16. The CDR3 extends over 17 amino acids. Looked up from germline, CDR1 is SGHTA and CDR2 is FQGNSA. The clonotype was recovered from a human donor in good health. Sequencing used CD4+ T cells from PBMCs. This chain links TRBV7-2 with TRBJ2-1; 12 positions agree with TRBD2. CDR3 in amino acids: CASSYVGSSGGASWQFF. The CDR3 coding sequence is TGTGCCAGCAGCTACGTAGGGTCTAGCGGGGGGGCTTCGTGGCAGTTCTTC.